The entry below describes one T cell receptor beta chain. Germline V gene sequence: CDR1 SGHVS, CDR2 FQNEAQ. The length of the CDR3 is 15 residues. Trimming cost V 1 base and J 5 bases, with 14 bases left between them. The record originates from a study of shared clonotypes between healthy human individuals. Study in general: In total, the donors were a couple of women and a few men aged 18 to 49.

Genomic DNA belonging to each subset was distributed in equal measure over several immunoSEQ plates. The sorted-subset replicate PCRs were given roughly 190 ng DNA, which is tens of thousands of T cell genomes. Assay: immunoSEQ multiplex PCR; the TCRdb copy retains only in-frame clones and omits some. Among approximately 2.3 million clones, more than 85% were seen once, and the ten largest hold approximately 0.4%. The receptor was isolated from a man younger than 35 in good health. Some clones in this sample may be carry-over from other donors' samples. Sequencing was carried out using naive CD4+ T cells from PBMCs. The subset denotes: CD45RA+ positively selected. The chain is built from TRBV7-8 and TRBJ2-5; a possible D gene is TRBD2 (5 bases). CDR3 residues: CASSLGLAGLETQYF. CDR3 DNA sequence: TGTGCCAGCAGCTTAGGCCTAGCAGGTTTGGAGACCCAGTACTTC.